The 12 T cell receptor beta chains listed next were all sequenced from one sample in a study of blood T cell repertoires in COVID-19. Measured with immunoSEQ multiplex PCR; TCRdb has only the in-frame clones, and not every one. In the table there are just over 150,000 clones, 80% to 90% of which are singletons. Sequenced: peripheral blood. These receptors all stem from a woman in her forties with acute or convalescent COVID-19.

The CDR3 reads CASSEYGGPNEKLFF. The CDR3 region has the DNA TGTGCCAGCAGTGAATACGGGGGACCCAATGAAAAACTGTTTTTT. The rearrangement joins TRBV2 to TRBJ1-4; D perhaps matches TRBD1 (5 bases). The V gene's germline CDR1 is SNHLY and CDR2 FYNNEI. The CDR3 has 15 residues. V was trimmed by 2 bases and J by 5 bases, leaving 12 bases between them.

CDR3 in amino acids: CASSSEDSLYYEQYF. DNA for the CDR3: TGTGCCAGCAGTTCTGAGGACTCTCTTTACTACGAGCAGTACTTC. The chain couples TRBV28 to TRBJ2-7; possible D gene TRBD2, 5 bases. Germline CDR1 reads MDHEN; CDR2 reads SYDVKM. V lost 4 bases and J lost 3, with 16 bases in between. The CDR3 is 15 residues long.

This clone was recorded only once. This chain uses TRBV30 with TRBJ1-1, with D unresolved. The CDR3 totals 13 residues. Germline V lookup: CDR1 GTSNPN, CDR2 SVGIG (reference sequence). V lost 4 bases and J lost 0, with 9 bases in between. The CDR3 sequence is CAWTTQLNTEAFF. The CDR3 DNA follows: TGTGCCTGGACGACACAGTTGAACACTGAAGCTTTCTTT.

CDR3 residues: CASSLARLANEQFF. The CDR3 region has the DNA TGCGCCAGCAGCTTGGCGCGACTAGCAAATGAGCAGTTCTTC. This chain joins TRBV5-1 and TRBJ2-1; 7 nucleotides agree with TRBD2. Germline CDR1 SGHRS, CDR2 YFSETQ. The CDR3 covers 14 residues. The junction had 4 bases not matched to a gene; V was cut back by 0 bases and J by 7 bases.

V gene TRBV5-1 combines with J gene TRBJ2-1; D perhaps matches TRBD1 (5 bases). V was clipped by 3 bases and J by 8 bases, with 18 bases between them. Per the germline V gene, CDR1 is SGHRS and CDR2 is YFSETQ. The CDR3 contains 15 residues. The CDR3 region has the DNA TGCGCCAGCAGCTGGGGCGCCGTACAGGTCCATGAGCAGTTCTTC. It yields the protein CASSWGAVQVHEQFF.

The V and J genes are TRBV6-2 or TRBV6-3 and TRBJ1-4; D gene ambiguous. Germline V gene lookup returns CDR1 MNHEY and CDR2 SVGEGT. The CDR3 has 14 amino acids. V lost 0 bases to trimming and J lost 8 bases, with 10 bases between them. CDR3 sequence (DNA): TGTGCCAGCAGTTACTCAACCCGCCGGGAAAAACTGTTTTTT. Amino acids: CASSYSTRREKLFF.

The rearrangement joins TRBV18 to TRBJ1-1; maybe TRBD1 (5 bases). V dropped 5 bases and J dropped 7 bases, with 14 bases sitting between them. The CDR3 sequence is 13 residues long. CDR1 and CDR2 (germline): KGHSH, LQKENI. For the CDR3, the DNA is TGTGCCAGCTCAAAGGCGGCAGGGTATGAAGCTTTCTTT. Its protein product is CASSKAAGYEAFF.

The chain joins TRBV12-5 to TRBJ2-3, with TRBD2 matching 11 bases. Germline V gene sequence: CDR1 LGHNT, CDR2 FRNRAP. This CDR3 comprises 19 residues. The V and J ends lost 0 bases and 7 bases, in that order; junction bases with no gene match: 15. The CDR3, as DNA: TGTGCTAGTGGTTTGGTAATATCGCAAACCCTAGCGGGGGGTAATACGCAGTATTTT. It is translated as CASGLVISQTLAGGNTQYF.

The V call is TRBV4-1, the J call TRBJ2-4, with D possibly being TRBD2 (6 bases). Germline V gives CDR1 MGHRA, CDR2 YSYEKL. V dropped 1 base and J dropped 0 bases, with 10 bases sitting between them. This CDR3 has 16 amino acids. The chain's CDR3 is CASSQGDFLAKNIQYF. CDR3 in DNA: TGCGCCAGCAGCCAAGGGGACTTCCTAGCCAAAAACATTCAGTACTTC.

This chain connects TRBV9 to TRBJ2-2; 11 positions agree with TRBD1. CDR1 and CDR2 from the germline V gene are SGDLS and YYNGEE. V lost 2 bases and J lost 3; bases outside the gene matches: 3. This CDR3 has 16 residues. DNA of the CDR3: TGTGCCAGCAGCGTCGGGACAGGGGGGGACACCGGGGAGCTGTTTTTT. It yields the protein CASSVGTGGDTGELFF.

This clone has just one count. The chain uses TRBV5-1 and TRBJ2-3, with TRBD2 matching over 7 bases. This CDR3 comprises 15 residues. Germline CDR1 SGHRS, CDR2 YFSETQ. V lost 4 bases and J lost 0; bases outside the gene matches: 5. The CDR3 region is CASSVISGSTDTQYF. The DNA of the CDR3 is TGCGCCAGCAGCGTCATTAGCGGGAGCACAGATACGCAGTATTTT.

The chain employs TRBV13 and TRBJ2-6; 8 bases line up with TRBD1. Germline CDR1 and CDR2: PRHDT and FYEKMQ (reference sequence). V shed 3 bases, J shed 0 bases, and the junction held 4 bases outside the gene matches. The CDR3 loop spans 17 amino acids. Written as DNA, the CDR3 is TGTGCCAGCAGCTTCGGGACAGGAACCTCTGGGGCCAACGTCCTGACTTTC. Translation: CASSFGTGTSGANVLTF.